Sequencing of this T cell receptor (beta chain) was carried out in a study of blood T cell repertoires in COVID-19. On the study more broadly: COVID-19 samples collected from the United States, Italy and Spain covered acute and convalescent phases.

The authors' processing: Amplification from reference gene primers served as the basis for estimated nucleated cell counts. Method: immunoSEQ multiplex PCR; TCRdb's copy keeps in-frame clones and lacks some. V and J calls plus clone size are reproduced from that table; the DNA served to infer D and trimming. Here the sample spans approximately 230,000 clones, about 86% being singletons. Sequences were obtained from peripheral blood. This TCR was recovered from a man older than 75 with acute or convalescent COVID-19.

The CDR3 DNA reads TGTGCCAGCAGTGAGATCAGAGGAGATGAGCAGTTCTTC. Its protein is CASSEIRGDEQFF. J is TRBJ2-1 and V is TRBV2; no firm D call. The CDR3 has 13 amino acids. The V gene lost 3 bases and the J gene lost 8 bases, with 11 bases spanning the gap. Germline V gene lookup returns CDR1 SNHLY and CDR2 FYNNEI.